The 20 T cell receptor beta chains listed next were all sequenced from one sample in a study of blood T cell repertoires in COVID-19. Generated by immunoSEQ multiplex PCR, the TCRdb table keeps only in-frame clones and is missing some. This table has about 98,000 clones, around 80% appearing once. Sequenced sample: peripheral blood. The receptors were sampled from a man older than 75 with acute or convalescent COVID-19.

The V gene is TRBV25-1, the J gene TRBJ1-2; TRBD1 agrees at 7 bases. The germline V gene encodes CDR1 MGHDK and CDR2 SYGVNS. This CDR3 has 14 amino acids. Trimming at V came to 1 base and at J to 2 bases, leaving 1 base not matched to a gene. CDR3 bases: TGTGCCAGCAGTGAATGGGGACAGAACTATGGCTACACCTTC. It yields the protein CASSEWGQNYGYTF.

DNA of the CDR3: TGTGCCTGGAGTGCGGGACAGGGCGTGCACGAGCAGTACTTC. Residues: CAWSAGQGVHEQYF. The chain joins TRBV30 to TRBJ2-7, with 9 nucleotides matching TRBD1. CDR1 and CDR2 (germline): GTSNPN, SVGIG (reference sequence). This CDR3 comprises 14 residues. V lost 1 base, J lost 5 bases, and 6 bases stayed unmatched.

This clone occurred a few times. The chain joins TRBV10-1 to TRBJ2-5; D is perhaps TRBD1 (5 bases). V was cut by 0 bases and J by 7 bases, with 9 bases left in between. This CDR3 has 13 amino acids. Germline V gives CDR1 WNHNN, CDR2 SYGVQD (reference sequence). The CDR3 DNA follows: TGCGCCAGCAGTGAGTCAGGGCAGGGGACCCAGTACTTC. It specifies CASSESGQGTQYF.

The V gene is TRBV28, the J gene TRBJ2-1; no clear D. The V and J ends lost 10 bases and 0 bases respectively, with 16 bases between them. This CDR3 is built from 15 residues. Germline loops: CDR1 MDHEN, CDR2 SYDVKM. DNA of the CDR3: TGTGCCACCAAAGCTAGAAAAAGCTCCTACAATGAGCAGTTCTTC. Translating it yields CATKARKSSYNEQFF.

The CDR3 bases are TGTGCCAGCAGCTTAAGAACCCCCCAAGGGGTGAACGGCTACACCTTC. This gives the protein CASSLRTPQGVNGYTF. The V call is TRBV7-2, the J call TRBJ1-2; TRBD1 might be the D (5 bases). CDR3 length: 16 amino acids. The V gene's germline CDR1 is SGHTA and CDR2 FQGNSA. V shed 2 bases and J shed 8 bases, with 21 bases lying between them.

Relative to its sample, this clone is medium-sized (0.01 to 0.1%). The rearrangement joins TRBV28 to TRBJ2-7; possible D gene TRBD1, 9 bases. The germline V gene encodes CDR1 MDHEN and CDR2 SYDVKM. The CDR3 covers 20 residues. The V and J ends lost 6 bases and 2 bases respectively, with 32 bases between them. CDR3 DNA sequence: TGTGCCAGCAGCGCCACCATGGACAGGGGATTTAACGGGAGGGCCTACGAGCAGTACTTC. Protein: CASSATMDRGFNGRAYEQYF. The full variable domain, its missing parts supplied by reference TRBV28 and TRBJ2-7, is DVKVTQSSRYLVKRTGEKVFLECVQDMDHENMFWYRQDPGLGLRLIYFSYDVKMKEKGDIPEGYSVSREKKERFSLILESASTNQTSMYLCASSATMDRGFNGRAYEQYFGPGTRLTVT.

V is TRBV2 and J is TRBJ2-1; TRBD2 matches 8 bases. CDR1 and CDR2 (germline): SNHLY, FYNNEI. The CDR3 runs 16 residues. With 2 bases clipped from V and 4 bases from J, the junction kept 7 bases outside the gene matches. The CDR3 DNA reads TGTGCCAGCAGTGAAAATGGACTAGCCGGTTACAATGAGCAGTTCTTC. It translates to CASSENGLAGYNEQFF.

The CDR3 loop reads CATSTRTIAKNIQYF. CDR3 DNA sequence: TGTGCCACAAGTACACGGACTATAGCCAAAAACATTCAGTACTTC. The chain combines TRBV19 with TRBJ2-4, with TRBD2 as a possible D gene (6 bases). Germline CDR1 LNHDA, CDR2 SQIVND (reference sequence). V was clipped by 10 bases and J by 0 bases, with 16 bases between them. The CDR3 runs 15 residues.

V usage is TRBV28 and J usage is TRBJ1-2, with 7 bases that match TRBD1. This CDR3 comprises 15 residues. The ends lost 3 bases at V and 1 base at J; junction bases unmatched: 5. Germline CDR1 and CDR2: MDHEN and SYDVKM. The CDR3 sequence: CASSLGQLFNYGYTF. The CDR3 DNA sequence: TGTGCCAGCAGTTTGGGACAGCTTTTTAACTATGGCTACACCTTC.

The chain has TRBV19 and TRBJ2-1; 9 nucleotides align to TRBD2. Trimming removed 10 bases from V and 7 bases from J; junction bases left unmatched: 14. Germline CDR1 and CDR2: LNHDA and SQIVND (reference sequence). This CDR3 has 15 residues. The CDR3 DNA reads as TGTGCCACCACCCCACTCGGGACTAGCTATAATGAGCAGTTCTTC. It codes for CATTPLGTSYNEQFF.

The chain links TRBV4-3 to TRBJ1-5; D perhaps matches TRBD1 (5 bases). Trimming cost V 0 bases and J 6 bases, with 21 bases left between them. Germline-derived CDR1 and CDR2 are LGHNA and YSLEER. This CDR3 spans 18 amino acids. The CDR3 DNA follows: TGCGCCAGCAGCCAAGATTATAGGGCTGGTCGGGGGGGTCAGCCCCAGCATTTT. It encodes CASSQDYRAGRGGQPQHF.

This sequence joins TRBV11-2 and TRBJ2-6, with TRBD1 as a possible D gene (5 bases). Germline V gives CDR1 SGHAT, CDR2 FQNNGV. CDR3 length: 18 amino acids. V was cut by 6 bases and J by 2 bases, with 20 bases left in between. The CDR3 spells CASSRSSGLEAGANVLTF. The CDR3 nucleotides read TGTGCCAGCAGTCGATCCTCAGGGTTAGAGGCTGGGGCCAACGTCCTGACTTTC. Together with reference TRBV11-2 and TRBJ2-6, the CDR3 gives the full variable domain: EAGVAQSPRYKIIEKRQSVAFWCNPISGHATLYWYQQILGQGPKLLIQFQNNGVVDDSQLPKDRFSAERLKGVDSTLKIQPAKLEDSAVYLCASSRSSGLEAGANVLTFGAGSRLTVL.

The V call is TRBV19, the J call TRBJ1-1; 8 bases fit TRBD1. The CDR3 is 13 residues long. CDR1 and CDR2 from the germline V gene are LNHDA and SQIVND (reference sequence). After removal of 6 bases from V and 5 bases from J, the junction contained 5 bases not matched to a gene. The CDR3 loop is CASSFDRGTEAFF. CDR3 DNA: TGTGCCAGTAGCTTCGACAGGGGTACTGAAGCTTTCTTT. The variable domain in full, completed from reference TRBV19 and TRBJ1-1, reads DGGITQSPKYLFRKEGQNVTLSCEQNLNHDAMYWYRQDPGQGLRLIYYSQIVNDFQKGDIAEGYSVSREKKESFPLTVTSAQKNPTAFYLCASSFDRGTEAFFGQGTRLTVV.

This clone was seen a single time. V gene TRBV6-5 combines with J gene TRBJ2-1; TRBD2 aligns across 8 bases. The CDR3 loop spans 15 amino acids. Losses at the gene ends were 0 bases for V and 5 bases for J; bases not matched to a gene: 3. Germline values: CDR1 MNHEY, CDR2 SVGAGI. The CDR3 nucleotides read TGTGCCAGCAGTTACTCGGCGGGAGGACACAATGAGCAGTTCTTC. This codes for CASSYSAGGHNEQFF.

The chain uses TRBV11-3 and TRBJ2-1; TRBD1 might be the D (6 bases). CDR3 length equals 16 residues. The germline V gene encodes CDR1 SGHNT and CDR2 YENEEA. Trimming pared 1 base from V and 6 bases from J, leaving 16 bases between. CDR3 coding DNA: TGTGCCAGCAGCTTAGTGGGTCAGGGGAGCCTCAATGAGCAGTTCTTC. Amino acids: CASSLVGQGSLNEQFF.

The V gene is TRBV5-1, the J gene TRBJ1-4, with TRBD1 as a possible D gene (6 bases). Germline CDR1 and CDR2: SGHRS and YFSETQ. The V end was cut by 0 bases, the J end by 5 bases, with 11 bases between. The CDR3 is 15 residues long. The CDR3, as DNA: TGCGCCAGCAGCTTGGAGGGCAGGGGAAATGAAAAACTGTTTTTT. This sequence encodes CASSLEGRGNEKLFF.

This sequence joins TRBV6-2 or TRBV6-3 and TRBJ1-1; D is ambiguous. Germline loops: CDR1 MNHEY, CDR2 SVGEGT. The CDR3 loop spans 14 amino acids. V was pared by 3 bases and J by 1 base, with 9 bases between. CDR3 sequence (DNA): TGTGCCAGCAGTTATGAGAAGCGGAACACTGAAGCTTTCTTT. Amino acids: CASSYEKRNTEAFF.

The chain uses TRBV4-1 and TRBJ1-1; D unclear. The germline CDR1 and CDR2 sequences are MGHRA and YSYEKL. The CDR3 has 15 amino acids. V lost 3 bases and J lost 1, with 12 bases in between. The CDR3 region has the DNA TGCGCCAGCAGCCAGTGGTACAAACCGAACACTGAAGCTTTCTTT. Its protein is CASSQWYKPNTEAFF.

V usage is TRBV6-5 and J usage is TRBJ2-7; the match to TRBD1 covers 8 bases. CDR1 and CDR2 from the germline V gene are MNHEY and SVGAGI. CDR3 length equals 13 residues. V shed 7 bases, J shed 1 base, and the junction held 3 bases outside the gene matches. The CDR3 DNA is TGTGCCAGCAATCGGGACAGGTCCTACGAGCAGTACTTC. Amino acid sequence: CASNRDRSYEQYF.

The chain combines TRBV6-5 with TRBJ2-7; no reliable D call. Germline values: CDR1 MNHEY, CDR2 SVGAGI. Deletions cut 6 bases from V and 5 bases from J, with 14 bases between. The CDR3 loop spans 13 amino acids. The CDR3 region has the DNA TGTGCCAGCAGGGCAGGTCGCCCCCACGAGCAGTACTTC. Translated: CASRAGRPHEQYF.